These 30 T cell receptor beta chains came from one sample sequenced in a study of blood T cell repertoires in COVID-19. The table came from immunoSEQ multiplex PCR; TCRdb's copy has only in-frame clones and leaves some out. The sample contains some 250,000 clones, 75% to 90% of which appear only once. The sample comprised peripheral blood. All receptors derive from a young man who had recovered from COVID-19.

This clone was seen once. This sequence joins TRBV12-3 or TRBV12-4 and TRBJ2-7, with D perhaps matching TRBD1 (6 bases). There are 11 residues in the CDR3. V was clipped by 8 bases and J by 11 bases, with 16 bases between them. CDR3 residues: CASARTDTKYF. The CDR3 DNA reads TGTGCCAGCGCCCGGACAGATACGAAGTACTTC.

The chain carries TRBV12-3 or TRBV12-4 and TRBJ1-2; TRBD1 matches at 9 bases. V shed 7 bases, J shed 6 bases, and the junction held 6 bases outside the gene matches. The CDR3 runs 13 residues. Here the CDR3 reads CASMLDRGHGYTF. In DNA, the CDR3 is TGTGCCAGCATGCTGGACAGGGGACATGGCTACACCTTC.

This clone was seen only a few times. The DNA of the CDR3 is TGTGCCAGCAGTTACCAGGGCGGCAATGGCTACACCTTC. This gives the protein CASSYQGGNGYTF. The chain couples TRBV6-5 to TRBJ1-2; D is perhaps TRBD1 (5 bases). This CDR3 contains 13 residues. Germline CDR1 reads MNHEY; CDR2 reads SVGAGI. The V and J ends lost 2 bases and 6 bases respectively, with 10 bases between them.

CDR3 region: CASSPGTGAGGYTF. The CDR3 nucleotides are TGTGCCAGCAGCCCCGGGACAGGGGCGGGTGGCTACACCTTC. V usage is TRBV7-2 and J usage is TRBJ1-2; 10 nucleotides line up with TRBD1. Germline V gene lookup returns CDR1 SGHTA and CDR2 FQGNSA. There are 14 residues in the CDR3. The junction had 7 bases not matched to a gene; V was cut back by 5 bases and J by 7 bases.

In its sample, this clone was seen once. The V gene is TRBV27, the J gene TRBJ2-1; TRBD2 agrees at 14 bases. The CDR3 extends over 13 amino acids. Unmatched junction bases numbered 3, after V lost 5 bases and J lost 12 bases. Germline V lookup: CDR1 MNHEY, CDR2 SMNVEV (reference sequence). The CDR3 nucleotides read TGTGCCAGCAGTCCGGGACTAGCGGGGGTGCAGTTCTTC. Residues: CASSPGLAGVQFF.

The genes are TRBV27 and TRBJ1-5, with a tentative D call TRBD1 (5 bases). Per the germline V gene, CDR1 is MNHEY and CDR2 is SMNVEV (reference sequence). Trimming removed 2 bases at V and 7 bases at J, with 12 bases between. The CDR3 covers 14 residues. This chain's CDR3 is CASSLGGVGQPQHF. CDR3 bases: TGTGCCAGCAGTTTAGGAGGGGTCGGGCAGCCCCAGCATTTT.

CDR3 residues: CASKALSGTLYNEQFF. Here the CDR3 DNA reads TGTGCCAGCAAGGCCCTATCAGGAACCTTATACAATGAGCAGTTCTTC. The chain combines TRBV2 with TRBJ2-1; no clear D gene. Trimming stripped 7 bases from V and 4 bases from J, with 20 bases between. The CDR3 is 16 amino acids. Germline V gene data show CDR1 as SNHLY and CDR2 as FYNNEI.

A few counts support this clone. The chain carries TRBV5-4 and TRBJ2-5, with a tentative D call TRBD1 (6 bases). Trimming pared 1 base from V and 7 bases from J, leaving 17 bases between. In germline, CDR1 is SGHNT, CDR2 YYREEE (reference sequence). The CDR3 contains 15 residues. For the CDR3, the DNA is TGTGCCAGCAGCTTGAGTAACAGGGAAACGGTGACCCAGTACTTC. Encoded protein: CASSLSNRETVTQYF.

The chain links TRBV25-1 to TRBJ1-2; the D is unclear. CDR1 is MGHDK and CDR2 is SYGVNS in the germline V gene. This CDR3 region has 11 residues. The ends were cut back, 5 bases at V and 8 bases at J, with 9 bases in the middle. For the CDR3, the DNA is TGTGCCAGCAGTAGAGATTGGGGCTACACCTTC. Its translation is CASSRDWGYTF.

The chain joins TRBV5-1 to TRBJ2-7; 11 bases match TRBD2. Per germline, CDR1 SGHRS and CDR2 YFSETQ. This CDR3 region has 16 residues. V lost 1 base and J lost 3; bases outside the gene matches: 6. The CDR3 DNA sequence: TGCGCCAGCAGCTTGTCTCCCGGGACTAGCGGCTACGAGCAGTACTTC. This codes for CASSLSPGTSGYEQYF.

There are a few counts of this clone. The J gene is TRBJ2-2, the V gene TRBV6-5; TRBD2 is a possible D gene (6 bases). Germline lookup yields CDR1 MNHEY and CDR2 SVGAGI. The CDR3 spans 15 residues. Trimming pared 4 bases from V and 0 bases from J, leaving 9 bases between. CDR3 in amino acids: CASSFGGPNTGELFF. Written as DNA, the CDR3 is TGTGCCAGCAGTTTCGGGGGTCCGAACACCGGGGAGCTGTTTTTT.

The chain links TRBV3-1 (or the pseudogene TRBV3-2) to TRBJ1-2; D ambiguous. CDR3 size: 14 residues. Germline V gene data show CDR1 as LGHDT and CDR2 as YNNKEL (reference sequence). The V end lost 0 bases, the J end lost 8 bases, and 13 bases lay between the germline ends. CDR3 in amino acids: CASSQDRGGPGYTF. The CDR3 DNA reads as TGTGCCAGCAGCCAAGATCGAGGAGGGCCGGGCTACACCTTC.

V usage is TRBV18 and J usage is TRBJ1-3, with a possible D match to TRBD1 (6 bases). The germline V and J ends were trimmed by 4 bases and 0 bases, with 13 bases remaining between them. CDR1 and CDR2 from the germline V gene are KGHSH and LQKENI. This CDR3 is built from 16 residues. Here the CDR3 reads CASSQGQLNSGNTIYF. The DNA of the CDR3 is TGTGCCAGCTCACAGGGACAACTGAACTCTGGAAACACCATATATTTT.

The chain employs TRBV25-1 and TRBJ1-5, with TRBD1 matching over 7 bases. This CDR3 spans 13 amino acids. Germline-derived CDR1 and CDR2 are MGHDK and SYGVNS. V was pared by 6 bases and J by 5 bases, with 4 bases of the junction left unmatched. This CDR3 reads CASRIGQDQPQHF. As DNA, the CDR3 is TGTGCCAGCAGGATTGGACAGGATCAGCCCCAGCATTTT.

The chain has TRBV7-9 and TRBJ1-5; D uncertain. V gave up 1 base and J gave up 6 bases, with 10 bases separating them. CDR1 and CDR2 (germline): SEHNR, FQNEAQ (reference sequence). CDR3 length: 14 amino acids. The CDR3 protein is CASSLGGLGQPQHF. CDR3 coding DNA: TGTGCCAGCAGCTTAGGAGGCCTCGGTCAGCCCCAGCATTTT.

The genes are TRBV7-7 and TRBJ2-2, with TRBD2 as a possible D gene (5 bases). V was clipped by 4 bases and J by 0 bases, with 9 bases between them. This CDR3 has 15 amino acids. Germline-derived CDR1 and CDR2 are SSHAT and FNYEAQ (reference sequence). As DNA, the CDR3 is TGTGCCAGCAGCTCCGTGAGGGCGAACACCGGGGAGCTGTTTTTT. It codes for CASSSVRANTGELFF.

The sample holds one count of this clone. The CDR3 sequence: CATSTGGKQPQHF. CDR3 nucleotides: TGTGCCACCTCGACAGGGGGTAAACAGCCCCAGCATTTT. The V gene is TRBV24-1, the J gene TRBJ1-5, with TRBD1 identical over 9 bases. CDR1 is KGHDR and CDR2 is SFDVKD in the germline V gene. V shed 9 bases and J 7 bases; nucleotides not matched to a gene: 6. The CDR3 has 13 amino acids.

The CDR3 DNA reads TGCGCCAGCAGGGGAATCACAGGGATCGTCGGCAATCAGCCCCAGCATTTT. Translated, it gives CASRGITGIVGNQPQHF. This chain joins TRBV4-1 and TRBJ1-5; maybe TRBD1 (6 bases). With 6 bases removed from V and 2 bases from J, the gap between germline ends came to 20 bases. CDR1 and CDR2 from the germline V gene are MGHRA and YSYEKL. This CDR3 region has 17 residues.

The chain has TRBV9 and TRBJ2-7; unclear D gene. Per germline, CDR1 SGDLS and CDR2 YYNGEE. Trimming took 0 bases from V and 6 from J, leaving 10 bases between them. CDR3 size: 13 residues. The CDR3 sequence is CASSVAPSSEQYF. The CDR3 nucleotides are TGTGCCAGCAGCGTAGCCCCATCTAGCGAGCAGTACTTC.

The gene calls are TRBV19 and TRBJ1-5, with D possibly being TRBD1 (6 bases). V lost 5 bases, J lost 0 bases, and 11 bases lay in between. The CDR3 loop spans 15 amino acids. The germline gives CDR1 LNHDA, CDR2 SQIVND (reference sequence). The CDR3 here is CASSSDSYSNQPQHF. The DNA of the CDR3 is TGTGCCAGTAGTTCGGACAGTTATAGCAATCAGCCCCAGCATTTT. The full variable domain, rest sourced from reference TRBV19 and TRBJ1-5, is DGGITQSPKYLFRKEGQNVTLSCEQNLNHDAMYWYRQDPGQGLRLIYYSQIVNDFQKGDIAEGYSVSREKKESFPLTVTSAQKNPTAFYLCASSSDSYSNQPQHFGDGTRLSIL.

The CDR3 region is CAIHRREYTSYEQYF. CDR3 DNA sequence: TGTGCCATCCACAGACGGGAATATACCTCCTACGAGCAGTACTTC. The chain recombines TRBV7-9 with TRBJ2-7; TRBD2 might be the D (5 bases). The V gene lost 10 bases and the J gene lost 0 bases, with 19 bases spanning the gap. Germline values: CDR1 SEHNR, CDR2 FQNEAQ (reference sequence). This CDR3 has 15 amino acids. The variable domain in full, completed from reference TRBV7-9 and TRBJ2-7, reads DTGVSQNPRHKITKRGQNVTFRCDPISEHNRLYWYRQTLGQGPEFLTYFQNEAQLEKSRLLSDRFSAERPKGSFSTLEIQRTEQGDSAMYLCAIHRREYTSYEQYFGPGTRLTVT.

CDR3 DNA: TGTGCCAGTAGTATAGATAACAGGGTACCCCGGTGGACTGAAGCTTTCTTT. Amino acids: CASSIDNRVPRWTEAFF. This chain connects TRBV19 to TRBJ1-1; perhaps TRBD1 as D (6 bases). This CDR3 comprises 17 residues. V lost 0 bases and J 5 bases, leaving 19 bases between the germline ends. Germline assignment: CDR1 LNHDA and CDR2 SQIVND (reference sequence).

This clone came up once. The chain recombines TRBV6-5 with TRBJ2-1; 7 bases fit TRBD2. Looked up from germline, CDR1 is MNHEY and CDR2 is SVGAGI. The V gene end was trimmed by 0 bases and the J gene end by 10 bases; junction bases not matched to a gene: 3. This CDR3 has 13 residues. The CDR3 region is CASSYSRRGEQFF. The CDR3 DNA reads TGTGCCAGCAGTTACTCGAGGCGGGGGGAGCAGTTCTTC.

This sequence joins TRBV3-1 (or the pseudogene TRBV3-2) and TRBJ1-6; a weak D match, TRBD1 (6 bases). CDR1 and CDR2 (germline): LGHDT, YNNKEL (reference sequence). V shed 0 bases and J shed 9 bases, with 12 bases lying between them. The CDR3 is made up of 15 amino acids. The CDR3 bases are TGTGCCAGCAGCCAAGATCTGGCAGGGGCTTCACCCCTCCACTTT. It encodes CASSQDLAGASPLHF.

This clone was counted once. The chain couples TRBV11-3 to TRBJ2-2; 7 positions match TRBD1. V was pared by 4 bases and J by 6 bases, with 8 bases of the junction left unmatched. Per the germline V gene, CDR1 is SGHNT and CDR2 is YENEEA. The CDR3 is 15 residues long. The CDR3 nucleotides are TGTGCCAGCAGCTCCGACAGGGCTTGGTCCGGGGAGCTGTTTTTT. Its protein is CASSSDRAWSGELFF.

V gene TRBV5-1 combines with J gene TRBJ2-7, with TRBD2 matching 8 bases. V lost 3 bases to trimming and J lost 3 bases; unmatched junction nucleotides: 5. CDR1 and CDR2 from the germline V gene are SGHRS and YFSETQ. This CDR3 is built from 14 residues. CDR3 loop: CASSSSGSRYEQYF. For the CDR3, the DNA is TGCGCCAGCAGCTCAAGCGGGAGTCGCTACGAGCAGTACTTC.

CDR3 DNA sequence: TGTGCCACCAGCTTGGGACTAGCGGGGGGAGTTGATACGCAGTATTTT. This encodes CATSLGLAGGVDTQYF. The chain combines TRBV15 with TRBJ2-3; 15 nucleotides match TRBD2. With V trimmed by 5 bases and J by 6 bases, 6 bases remained unmatched. This CDR3 has 16 residues. The germline V gene encodes CDR1 LNHNV and CDR2 YYDKDF (reference sequence).

The chain recombines TRBV5-6 with TRBJ1-1; D remains unclear. This CDR3 is 13 amino acids long. Germline V gene data show CDR1 as SGHDT and CDR2 as YYEEEE. V dropped 4 bases and J dropped 3 bases, with 10 bases sitting between them. CDR3 DNA sequence: TGTGCCAGCAGCCCAAACAGCTACACTGAAGCTTTCTTT. Its translation is CASSPNSYTEAFF.

In nucleotides, the CDR3 is TGTGCCAGCAGATACGGGCCAGGGGGTTACTACGAGCAGTACTTC. It yields the protein CASRYGPGGYYEQYF. V gene TRBV6-5 combines with J gene TRBJ2-7, with TRBD1 identical over 7 bases. V gave up 6 bases and J gave up 3 bases; unmatched junction bases: 11. CDR1 MNHEY and CDR2 SVGAGI come from the germline V gene. The CDR3 spans 15 residues.

The chain uses TRBV20-1 and TRBJ2-7; D remains ambiguous. The germline gives CDR1 DFQATT, CDR2 SNEGSKA (reference sequence). The CDR3 extends over 11 amino acids. Trimming pared 4 bases from V and 1 base from J, leaving 5 bases between. This CDR3 is CSAIQSYEQYF. The CDR3 nucleotides are TGCAGTGCTATACAGTCCTACGAGCAGTACTTC.